This is a list of T cell receptor beta chains from one sample in a study of T-cell memory formation after mild COVID-19. Each CDR3 protein gets one entry after TCRdb re-called the 5' RACE reads with MiXCR. This sample has fewer than 650,000 distinct CDR3 sequences, with about 22% found just once. The sequenced material came from PBMCs or a T cell subset sorted from them (not recorded which). These receptors were taken from an adult woman who had mild COVID-19 (a few samples of this study predate the infection). Cell type and time point are not known. CDR3s include the opening cysteine and the closing phenylalanine or tryptophan. D genes are given only for firm matches. The size field is filled for only some rows; it gives once, few, many or a size class.

v_call: TRBV29-1
clone_size: NA
j_call: TRBJ2-5
d_call: NA
cdr3_aa: CSVVGAEETQYF
cdr3_nt: TGCAGCGTTGTAGGGGCAGAAGAGACCCAGTACTTC

v_call: TRBV7-9
clone_size: NA
j_call: TRBJ2-5
d_call: TRBD1
cdr3_aa: CASSLGTGAKTQYF
cdr3_nt: TGTGCCAGCAGCTTAGGGACAGGGGCGAAGACCCAGTACTTC

v_call: TRBV12-3/TRBV12-4
clone_size: few
j_call: TRBJ2-7
d_call: NA
cdr3_aa: CASSGEPRSHEQYF
cdr3_nt: TGTGCCAGCAGTGGGGAGCCAAGAAGCCACGAGCAGTACTTC

v_call: TRBV7-9
clone_size: few
j_call: TRBJ2-2
d_call: TRBD2
cdr3_aa: CASSREREAGELFF
cdr3_nt: TGTGCCAGCAGCCGTGAGCGGGAGGCCGGGGAGCTGTTTTTT

v_call: TRBV5-1
clone_size: few
j_call: TRBJ2-7
d_call: NA
cdr3_aa: CASSLDRGTVEQYF
cdr3_nt: TGCGCCAGCAGCTTAGACCGCGGGACAGTTGAGCAGTACTTC

v_call: TRBV6-5
clone_size: NA
j_call: TRBJ2-6
d_call: TRBD1
cdr3_aa: CASSYSGTGDLANVLTF
cdr3_nt: TGTGCCAGCAGTTACTCGGGGACAGGGGACTTGGCCAACGTCCTGACTTTC

v_call: TRBV15
clone_size: NA
j_call: TRBJ2-3
d_call: TRBD2
cdr3_aa: CATSWTSGSTDTQYF
cdr3_nt: TGTGCCACCAGCTGGACTAGCGGAAGCACAGATACGCAGTATTTT

v_call: TRBV20-1
clone_size: NA
j_call: TRBJ2-1
d_call: NA
cdr3_aa: CSVPVAVISYNEQFF
cdr3_nt: TGCAGTGTTCCAGTCGCCGTAATTTCCTACAATGAGCAGTTCTTC

v_call: TRBV6-1
clone_size: NA
j_call: TRBJ2-5
d_call: NA
cdr3_aa: CASSVSPRGRSETQYF
cdr3_nt: TGTGCCAGCAGTGTCTCCCCAAGGGGCCGGTCAGAGACCCAGTACTTC

v_call: TRBV7-6
clone_size: few
j_call: TRBJ2-7
d_call: NA
cdr3_aa: CASSLRGVDGEQYF
cdr3_nt: TGTGCCAGCAGCCTGAGAGGAGTCGACGGCGAGCAGTACTTC

v_call: TRBV11-2
clone_size: once
j_call: TRBJ2-4
d_call: NA
cdr3_aa: CASSPFSGLQGENIQYF
cdr3_nt: TGTGCCAGCAGCCCTTTCTCAGGCCTCCAAGGAGAAAACATTCAGTACTTC

v_call: TRBV12-3/TRBV12-4
clone_size: many
j_call: TRBJ2-1
d_call: NA
cdr3_aa: CASSPGSWRHEQFF
cdr3_nt: TGTGCCAGCAGTCCCGGGTCGTGGAGGCATGAGCAGTTCTTC

v_call: TRBV29-1
clone_size: NA
j_call: TRBJ2-6
d_call: NA
cdr3_aa: CSVGSSGANVLTF
cdr3_nt: TGCAGCGTTGGGTCCTCTGGGGCCAACGTCCTGACTTTC

v_call: TRBV11-2
clone_size: NA
j_call: TRBJ1-1
d_call: TRBD1
cdr3_aa: CASSIRDRNTEAFF
cdr3_nt: TGTGCCAGCAGCATCCGGGACAGAAACACTGAAGCTTTCTTT

v_call: TRBV20-1
clone_size: NA
j_call: TRBJ1-2
d_call: NA
cdr3_aa: CSAITHTLVGYTF
cdr3_nt: TGCAGTGCTATCACCCACACCCTCGTAGGCTACACCTTC

v_call: TRBV7-9
clone_size: NA
j_call: TRBJ2-1
d_call: TRBD2
cdr3_aa: CASSLEGLAFYNEQFF
cdr3_nt: TGTGCCAGCAGCTTAGAGGGACTAGCTTTCTACAATGAGCAGTTCTTC

v_call: TRBV7-2
clone_size: NA
j_call: TRBJ2-5
d_call: NA
cdr3_aa: CASTTRGQQETQYF
cdr3_nt: TGTGCCAGCACCACGCGCGGACAGCAAGAGACCCAGTACTTC

v_call: TRBV15
clone_size: NA
j_call: TRBJ1-2
d_call: TRBD1
cdr3_aa: CATTRGGKGQGTYGYTF
cdr3_nt: TGTGCCACCACGCGAGGTGGGAAAGGACAGGGTACCTATGGCTACACCTTC

v_call: TRBV5-6
clone_size: few
j_call: TRBJ2-1
d_call: NA
cdr3_aa: CASSFPGGRRLQFF
cdr3_nt: TGTGCCAGCAGCTTCCCTGGTGGCCGCAGGTTACAGTTCTTC

v_call: TRBV7-9
clone_size: NA
j_call: TRBJ1-1
d_call: TRBD1
cdr3_aa: CASSLAPGQVNTEAFF
cdr3_nt: TGTGCCAGCAGCCTTGCGCCGGGACAGGTGAACACTGAAGCTTTCTTT

v_call: TRBV20-1
clone_size: NA
j_call: TRBJ2-3
d_call: TRBD2
cdr3_aa: CSASYSGGAAYTQYF
cdr3_nt: TGCAGTGCTAGTTACAGCGGGGGGGCCGCTTATACGCAGTATTTT

v_call: TRBV7-2
clone_size: few
j_call: TRBJ2-5
d_call: TRBD2
cdr3_aa: CASSKLAGGPGAQYF
cdr3_nt: TGTGCCAGCAGCAAACTAGCGGGAGGGCCGGGGGCCCAGTACTTC

v_call: TRBV9
clone_size: few
j_call: TRBJ2-1
d_call: NA
cdr3_aa: CASSRIRESHNEQFF
cdr3_nt: TGTGCCAGCAGCCGCATCCGGGAGAGCCACAATGAGCAGTTCTTC

v_call: TRBV12-3/TRBV12-4
clone_size: few
j_call: TRBJ2-5
d_call: NA
cdr3_aa: CASSFGTWGQETQYF
cdr3_nt: TGTGCCAGCAGCTTCGGGACCTGGGGGCAAGAGACCCAGTACTTC

v_call: TRBV29-1
clone_size: few
j_call: TRBJ1-1
d_call: NA
cdr3_aa: CSVSEGTLNTEAFF
cdr3_nt: TGCAGCGTTTCAGAAGGCACCCTAAACACTGAAGCTTTCTTT

v_call: TRBV7-9
clone_size: many
j_call: TRBJ2-1
d_call: NA
cdr3_aa: CASSLGYNDEQFF
cdr3_nt: TGTGCCAGCAGCTTAGGCTACAATGATGAGCAGTTCTTC

v_call: TRBV27
clone_size: NA
j_call: TRBJ2-1
d_call: NA
cdr3_aa: CASSFRAYNEQFF
cdr3_nt: TGTGCCAGTTCCTTCCGGGCCTACAATGAGCAGTTCTTC

v_call: TRBV5-1
clone_size: many
j_call: TRBJ2-7
d_call: TRBD1
cdr3_aa: CASSRPSGTGVRDEQYF
cdr3_nt: TGCGCCAGCAGCAGACCATCCGGGACAGGGGTTCGGGACGAGCAGTACTTC

v_call: TRBV10-3
clone_size: NA
j_call: TRBJ1-2
d_call: TRBD1
cdr3_aa: CAISEPGQGRDGYTF
cdr3_nt: TGTGCCATCAGTGAGCCGGGACAGGGACGCGATGGCTACACCTTC

v_call: TRBV6-5
clone_size: few
j_call: TRBJ1-1
d_call: NA
cdr3_aa: CASSYPGRGAFF
cdr3_nt: TGTGCCAGCAGTTACCCCGGCAGGGGAGCTTTCTTT

v_call: TRBV7-2
clone_size: few
j_call: TRBJ2-7
d_call: NA
cdr3_aa: CASSLGMDSTYEQYF
cdr3_nt: TGTGCCAGCAGCTTAGGGATGGACAGTACATACGAGCAGTACTTC

v_call: TRBV5-5
clone_size: many
j_call: TRBJ2-1
d_call: NA
cdr3_aa: CASSLAGIEQFF
cdr3_nt: TGTGCCAGCAGCTTGGCGGGGATTGAGCAGTTCTTC

v_call: TRBV7-3
clone_size: few
j_call: TRBJ2-3
d_call: NA
cdr3_aa: CASSLLGGGPNTQYF
cdr3_nt: TGTGCCAGCAGCTTACTAGGGGGGGGCCCTAATACGCAGTATTTT

v_call: TRBV6-6
clone_size: NA
j_call: TRBJ1-1
d_call: NA
cdr3_aa: CASSFPSGRDTEAFF
cdr3_nt: TGTGCCAGCAGTTTCCCGTCGGGGAGGGACACTGAAGCTTTCTTT

v_call: TRBV20-1
clone_size: few
j_call: TRBJ1-6
d_call: NA
cdr3_aa: CSARIGGNSPLHF
cdr3_nt: TGCAGTGCTAGAATAGGGGGTAATTCACCCCTCCACTTT

v_call: TRBV7-2
clone_size: NA
j_call: TRBJ1-6
d_call: TRBD1
cdr3_aa: CASSSPLLGQIYNSPLHF
cdr3_nt: TGTGCCAGCAGCTCCCCTCTCTTGGGACAGATCTATAATTCACCCCTCCACTTT

v_call: TRBV7-2
clone_size: few
j_call: TRBJ1-5
d_call: NA
cdr3_aa: CASSSSGFQPQHF
cdr3_nt: TGTGCCAGCAGCTCATCCGGGTTCCAGCCCCAGCATTTT

v_call: TRBV29-1
clone_size: few
j_call: TRBJ2-7
d_call: TRBD2
cdr3_aa: CSVEVQTSGYEQYF
cdr3_nt: TGCAGCGTTGAAGTACAAACTAGCGGCTACGAGCAGTACTTC

v_call: TRBV29-1
clone_size: NA
j_call: TRBJ1-2
d_call: NA
cdr3_aa: CSVEVTEMDYGYTF
cdr3_nt: TGCAGCGTTGAAGTAACGGAAATGGACTATGGCTACACCTTC

v_call: TRBV7-6
clone_size: few
j_call: TRBJ2-1
d_call: TRBD2
cdr3_aa: CASSVRTSGTLYLDNEQFF
cdr3_nt: TGTGCCAGCAGCGTAAGGACTAGCGGTACGCTATATCTGGACAATGAGCAGTTCTTC

v_call: TRBV5-5
clone_size: NA
j_call: TRBJ2-7
d_call: NA
cdr3_aa: CASSSWQSYEQYF
cdr3_nt: TGTGCCAGCAGCTCTTGGCAGTCCTACGAGCAGTACTTC

v_call: TRBV29-1
clone_size: few
j_call: TRBJ1-2
d_call: NA
cdr3_aa: CSAGGGNLGIGYGYTF
cdr3_nt: TGCAGCGCCGGGGGCGGGAATTTAGGGATCGGCTATGGCTACACCTTC

v_call: TRBV6-1
clone_size: few
j_call: TRBJ2-1
d_call: NA
cdr3_aa: CASSENQGPIGIYNEQFF
cdr3_nt: TGTGCCAGCAGTGAAAATCAGGGCCCCATAGGGATATACAATGAGCAGTTCTTC

v_call: TRBV7-6
clone_size: NA
j_call: TRBJ2-5
d_call: NA
cdr3_aa: CASSLAPGPRETQYF
cdr3_nt: TGTGCCAGCAGCTTAGCTCCGGGACCCAGAGAGACCCAGTACTTC

v_call: TRBV15
clone_size: NA
j_call: TRBJ2-7
d_call: TRBD1
cdr3_aa: CATSRTGIPYEQYF
cdr3_nt: TGTGCCACCAGCCGGACAGGGATACCCTACGAGCAGTACTTC

v_call: TRBV2
clone_size: few
j_call: TRBJ2-1
d_call: NA
cdr3_aa: CAIVVGGEQFF
cdr3_nt: TGTGCCATCGTAGTAGGGGGTGAGCAGTTCTTC

v_call: TRBV4-1
clone_size: NA
j_call: TRBJ2-1
d_call: NA
cdr3_aa: CASSQDQRHYNEQFF
cdr3_nt: TGCGCCAGCAGCCAAGACCAGAGACACTACAATGAGCAGTTCTTC

v_call: TRBV4-2
clone_size: NA
j_call: TRBJ2-7
d_call: TRBD2
cdr3_aa: CASSQERNAGLDYEQYF
cdr3_nt: TGTGCCAGCAGCCAAGAAAGGAATGCGGGACTAGACTACGAGCAGTACTTC

v_call: TRBV24-1
clone_size: NA
j_call: TRBJ2-1
d_call: NA
cdr3_aa: CATAVTHTEQFF
cdr3_nt: TGTGCCACCGCAGTGACCCACACTGAGCAGTTCTTC

v_call: TRBV30
clone_size: NA
j_call: TRBJ2-7
d_call: NA
cdr3_aa: CAWSRSVGRNEQYF
cdr3_nt: TGTGCCTGGAGTCGTAGCGTCGGGCGGAACGAGCAGTACTTC

v_call: TRBV20-1
clone_size: few
j_call: TRBJ2-1
d_call: NA
cdr3_aa: CSARNYNEQFF
cdr3_nt: TGCAGTGCTAGAAACTACAATGAGCAGTTCTTC

v_call: TRBV5-1
clone_size: NA
j_call: TRBJ1-2
d_call: NA
cdr3_aa: CASGGKEYGYTF
cdr3_nt: TGCGCCAGTGGGGGCAAGGAATATGGCTACACCTTC

v_call: TRBV7-9
clone_size: NA
j_call: TRBJ2-1
d_call: NA
cdr3_aa: CASSLALSHEQFF
cdr3_nt: TGTGCCAGCAGCTTAGCTTTGTCGCATGAGCAGTTCTTC